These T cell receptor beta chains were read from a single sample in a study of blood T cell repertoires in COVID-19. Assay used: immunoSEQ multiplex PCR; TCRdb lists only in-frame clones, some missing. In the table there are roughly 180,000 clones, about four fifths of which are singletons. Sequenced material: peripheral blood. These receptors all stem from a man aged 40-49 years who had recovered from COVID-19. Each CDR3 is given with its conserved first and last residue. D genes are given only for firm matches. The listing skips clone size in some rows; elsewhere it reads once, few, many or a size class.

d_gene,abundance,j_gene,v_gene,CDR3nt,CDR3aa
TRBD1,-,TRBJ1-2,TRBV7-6,TGTGCCAGCAGTCAACAGGGGGCGCGTGGCTACACCTTC,CASSQQGARGYTF
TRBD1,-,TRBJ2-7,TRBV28,TGTGCCAGCAGTGACCGTATCGGACAGGGAACCTACGAGCAGTACTTC,CASSDRIGQGTYEQYF
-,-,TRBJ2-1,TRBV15,TGTGCCACCCGGGGAAACGGCTACAATGAGCAGTTCTTC,CATRGNGYNEQFF
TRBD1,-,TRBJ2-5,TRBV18,TGTGCCAGCTCCCCTCAGGGGGACGAGACCCAGTACTTC,CASSPQGDETQYF
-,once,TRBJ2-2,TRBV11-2,TGTGCCAGCAGCTTAATTCCGCGGAACACCGGGGAGCTGTTTTTT,CASSLIPRNTGELFF
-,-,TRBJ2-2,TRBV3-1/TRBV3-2,TGTGCCAGCAGCCCACTCACCGGGGAGCTGTTTTTT,CASSPLTGELFF
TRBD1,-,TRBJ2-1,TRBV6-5,TGTGCCAGCAGTTACTCGGGACAGGGGGTTCAAGATGAGCAGTTCTTC,CASSYSGQGVQDEQFF
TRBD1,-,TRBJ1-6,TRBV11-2,TGTGCCAGCAGCTCCACAGGGGGTTATAATTCACCCCTCCACTTT,CASSSTGGYNSPLHF
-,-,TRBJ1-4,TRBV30,TGTGCCTCTGCGGCCGCAACTAATGAAAAACTGTTTTTT,CASAAATNEKLFF
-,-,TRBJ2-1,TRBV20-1,TGCAGTGCCGAGCCCAATGAGCAGTTCTTC,CSAEPNEQFF
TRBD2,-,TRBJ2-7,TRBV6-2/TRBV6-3,TGTGCCAGCAGTGTCGGGACTAGCTACGAGCAGTACTTC,CASSVGTSYEQYF
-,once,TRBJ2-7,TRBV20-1,TGCAGTGCTAGCGGTTCCTACGAGCAGTACTTC,CSASGSYEQYF
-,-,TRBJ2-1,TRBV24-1,TGTGCCACCAGTGATTCCTCTACGGATGAGCAGTTCTTC,CATSDSSTDEQFF